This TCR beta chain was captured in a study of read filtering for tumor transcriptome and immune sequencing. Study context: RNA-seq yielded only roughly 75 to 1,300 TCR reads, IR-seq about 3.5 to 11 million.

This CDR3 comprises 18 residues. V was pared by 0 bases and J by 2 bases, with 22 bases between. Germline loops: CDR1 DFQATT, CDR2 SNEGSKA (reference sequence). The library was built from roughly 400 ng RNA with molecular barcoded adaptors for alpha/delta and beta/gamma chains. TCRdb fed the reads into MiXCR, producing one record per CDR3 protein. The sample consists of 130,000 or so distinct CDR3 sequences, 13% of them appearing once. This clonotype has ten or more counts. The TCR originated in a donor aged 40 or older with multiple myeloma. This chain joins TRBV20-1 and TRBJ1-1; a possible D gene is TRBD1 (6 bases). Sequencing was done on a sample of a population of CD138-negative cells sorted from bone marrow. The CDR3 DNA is TGCAGTGCTAGAGATCAGATGAGGGGGACCCTTCTTAACACTGAAGCTTTCTTT. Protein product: CSARDQMRGTLLNTEAFF.